This entry lists 32 T cell receptor beta chains sequenced from one sample in a study of T cells in localized non-small cell lung cancer. Repertoires were generated with immunoSEQ multiplex PCR, while TCRdb's copy carries only in-frame clones and drops some. The table includes 1,500 or so clones, roughly 30% detected once. The sequences come from normal lung tissue next to the tumor, collected before any cancer treatment. Source of these receptors: a male donor aged 60 or over with stage II squamous cell lung carcinoma.

By sample fraction, this clone is large. The chain employs TRBV11-3 and TRBJ2-7; 13 nucleotides agree with TRBD2. The CDR3 sequence is 16 residues long. V gave up 3 bases and J gave up 2 bases; unmatched junction bases: 4. From germline, CDR1 is SGHNT and CDR2 YENEEA. CDR3 protein: CASSLGLAGQTYEQYF. CDR3 nucleotide sequence: TGTGCCAGCAGCTTGGGACTAGCGGGACAAACCTACGAGCAGTACTTC.

This chain joins TRBV19 and TRBJ2-1; tentatively, D is TRBD1 (6 bases). Germline assignment: CDR1 LNHDA and CDR2 SQIVND (reference sequence). Trimming took off 3 bases at V and 4 bases at J, with 13 bases between the two ends. The CDR3 runs 15 residues. The CDR3, as DNA: TGTGCCAGTAGTATGAGGGGGTCTTCGTACAATGAGCAGTTCTTC. It is translated as CASSMRGSSYNEQFF.

This clone is large in the sample. V and J are TRBV11-3 and TRBJ2-2; TRBD2 is a possible D gene (5 bases). Germline assignment: CDR1 SGHNT and CDR2 YENEEA. V lost 6 bases to trimming and J lost 3 bases, with 11 bases between them. The CDR3 consists of 14 residues. In nucleotides, the CDR3 is TGTGCCAGCAGTGTAGGCGGGTACACCGGGGAGCTGTTTTTT. Protein product: CASSVGGYTGELFF.

This clone was observed a handful of times. The chain joins TRBV7-1 to TRBJ2-7, with D possibly being TRBD1 (6 bases). TRBV7-1 is an open reading frame, and its role is uncertain. CDR3 length: 13 amino acids. V was clipped by 4 bases and J by 6 bases, with 13 bases between them. CDR3 in DNA: TGTGCCAGCAGCTTAGAACAGGGTGGCGAGCAGTACTTC. Its translation is CASSLEQGGEQYF.

In this sample, this clone turned up a few times. This CDR3 reads CASTSGRSGQYF. As DNA, the CDR3 is TGTGCCAGCACGAGTGGTCGCTCGGGGCAGTACTTC. V and J are TRBV9 and TRBJ2-7; D call uncertain. CDR1 and CDR2 (germline): SGDLS, YYNGEE. The V gene lost 6 bases and the J gene lost 9 bases, with 16 bases spanning the gap. This CDR3 has 12 amino acids.

By sample share, this clone is large (0.1 to 1%). This chain links TRBV6-8 with TRBJ2-7; TRBD1 or TRBD2 may be the D gene (5 bases each). Trimming pared 2 bases from V and 1 base from J, leaving 15 bases between. This CDR3 contains 16 residues. Germline V CDR1 and CDR2: MNHGY, SAAAGT. DNA for the CDR3: TGTGCCAGCAGTTACGGGGCGGGCCCCCCATCCTACGAGCAGTACTTC. Its protein product is CASSYGAGPPSYEQYF.

This clone was seen a handful of times. The chain joins TRBV9 to TRBJ2-3; 7 nucleotides agree with TRBD2. V trimming: 5 bases; J trimming: 4 bases; junction bases outside the gene matches: 10. The CDR3 length is 15 residues. Germline-derived CDR1 and CDR2 are SGDLS and YYNGEE. The CDR3 here is CASSERTSFSDTQYF. CDR3 sequence (DNA): TGTGCCAGCAGTGAAAGGACTAGTTTTTCAGATACGCAGTATTTT.

This clone was seen more than once but under ten times. The CDR3 DNA follows: TGTGCTACGGACAAAACAGGGACTGGAAACACCATATATTTT. Its translation is CATDKTGTGNTIYF. V gene TRBV19 combines with J gene TRBJ1-3; TRBD1 is a possible D gene (6 bases). This CDR3 contains 14 residues. The V gene's germline CDR1 is LNHDA and CDR2 SQIVND (reference sequence).

V and J are TRBV12-5 and TRBJ1-1; 7 bases line up with TRBD1. CDR1 and CDR2 from the germline V gene are LGHNT and FRNRAP. This CDR3 region has 16 residues. V lost 4 bases to trimming and J lost 4 bases; unmatched junction nucleotides: 12. The CDR3: CASGYTQGLGGTEAFF. CDR3 coding DNA: TGTGCTAGTGGTTACACACAGGGGCTGGGCGGCACTGAAGCTTTCTTT.

The gene calls are TRBV28 and TRBJ1-2; D remains ambiguous. Trimming cost V 8 bases and J 0 bases, with 13 bases left between them. The CDR3 runs to 14 residues. The germline gives CDR1 MDHEN, CDR2 SYDVKM. The CDR3 DNA reads TGTGCCAGCGCCCCGGAAGGGCCTAACTATGGCTACACCTTC. This translates into CASAPEGPNYGYTF.

A remark on this clone: X is used for the amino acid whose nucleotide is unread or ambiguous. The chain combines TRBV14 with TRBJ2-5; D is ambiguous. Trimming left V 1 base short and J 6 bases short, with 9 bases between. The CDR3 has 13 amino acids. Germline lookup yields CDR1 SGHDN and CDR2 FVKESK. CDR3 amino acids: CASSQAPQXTQYF. CDR3 coding DNA: TGTGCCAGCAGCCAAGCACCTCAARAGACCCAGTACTTC.

By share, this clone ranks as large. This sequence joins TRBV28 and TRBJ1-1; D call uncertain. Germline V CDR1 and CDR2: MDHEN, SYDVKM. The V and J ends lost 6 bases and 5 bases respectively, with 16 bases between them. The CDR3 has 14 amino acids. CDR3 nucleotides: TGTGCCAGCAGCCCCCTCCTCGAGGCGACTGAAGCTTTCTTT. Its translation: CASSPLLEATEAFF. Full variable domain (rest looked up from reference TRBV28 and TRBJ1-1): DVKVTQSSRYLVKRTGEKVFLECVQDMDHENMFWYRQDPGLGLRLIYFSYDVKMKEKGDIPEGYSVSREKKERFSLILESASTNQTSMYLCASSPLLEATEAFFGQGTRLTVV.

The chain has TRBV11-3 and TRBJ2-5; 8 bases are shared with TRBD1. This CDR3 contains 15 residues. V lost 4 bases and J lost 3; bases outside the gene matches: 7. Germline CDR1 and CDR2: SGHNT and YENEEA. CDR3: CASSSRQGPKETQYF. CDR3 nucleotides: TGTGCCAGCAGCTCGAGACAGGGGCCTAAAGAGACCCAGTACTTC.

The rearrangement uses TRBV2 and TRBJ2-7, with a possible D match to TRBD2 (6 bases). The CDR3 has 12 residues. CDR1 and CDR2 (germline): SNHLY, FYNNEI. V shed 4 bases and J shed 5 bases, with 9 bases lying between them. CDR3 sequence reads: CASSGTSNEQYF. The DNA of the CDR3 is TGTGCCAGCAGTGGTACTAGCAACGAGCAGTACTTC. Supplemented by reference TRBV2 and TRBJ2-7, the full variable domain reads EPEVTQTPSHQVTQMGQEVILRCVPISNHLYFYWYRQILGQKVEFLVSFYNNEISEKSEIFDDQFSVERPDGSNFTLKIRSTKLEDSAMYFCASSGTSNEQYFGPGTRLTVT.

The genes are TRBV19 and TRBJ2-5, with TRBD1 matching 9 bases. Unmatched junction bases numbered 9, after V lost 10 bases and J lost 6 bases. Per germline, CDR1 LNHDA and CDR2 SQIVND (reference sequence). The CDR3 consists of 13 residues. DNA of the CDR3: TGTGCCACCTCGGACAGGGGATTCAAGACCCAGTACTTC. Residues: CATSDRGFKTQYF.

Here the CDR3 reads CASSPRRRELNEQFF. CDR3 in DNA: TGTGCCAGCAGCCCCCGGCGGCGGGAGCTCAATGAGCAGTTCTTC. The chain couples TRBV9 to TRBJ2-1; 7 nucleotides agree with TRBD2. The CDR3 is 15 residues long. V shed 4 bases, J shed 6 bases, and the junction held 10 bases outside the gene matches. Germline lookup yields CDR1 SGDLS and CDR2 YYNGEE.

This clone occurred a few times. The chain has TRBV6-8 and TRBJ2-7, with a possible D match to TRBD1 (5 bases). Trimming pared 5 bases from V and 4 bases from J, leaving 15 bases between. Per germline, CDR1 MNHGY and CDR2 SAAAGT. This CDR3 has 14 amino acids. DNA for the CDR3: TGTGCCAGCAGTACCCGAGGACGGACATACGAGCAGTACTTC. Its protein is CASSTRGRTYEQYF.

This clone was counted between two and nine times. The chain is built from TRBV30 and TRBJ1-5; D ambiguous. From germline, CDR1 is GTSNPN and CDR2 SVGIG (reference sequence). V shed 0 bases and J shed 0 bases, with 6 bases lying between them. The CDR3 consists of 14 residues. CDR3 DNA: TGTGCCTGGAGTGTCGTGGATAGCAATCAGCCCCAGCATTTT. Translating it yields CAWSVVDSNQPQHF.

CDR3 loop: CATQGARGEQFF. The CDR3 nucleotides are TGTGCCACTCAGGGGGCGCGGGGTGAGCAGTTCTTC. The V call is TRBV9, the J call TRBJ2-1; 8 bases are a match to TRBD1. Trimming removed 9 bases from V and 9 bases from J; junction bases left unmatched: 8. Per the germline V gene, CDR1 is SGDLS and CDR2 is YYNGEE. There are 12 residues in the CDR3.

J is TRBJ2-1 and V is TRBV9; tentatively, D is TRBD2 (5 bases). Germline V gene lookup returns CDR1 SGDLS and CDR2 YYNGEE. This CDR3 has 13 amino acids. The V gene lost 6 bases and the J gene lost 2 bases, with 9 bases spanning the gap. The DNA for the CDR3 is TGTGCCAGCATTGTCGGGGCCTACAATGAGCAGTTCTTC. Its translation is CASIVGAYNEQFF.

The genes are TRBV18 and TRBJ2-3; D perhaps matches TRBD2 (6 bases). The CDR3 extends over 14 amino acids. V was clipped by 6 bases and J by 2 bases, with 12 bases between them. CDR1 and CDR2 from the germline V gene are KGHSH and LQKENI. The DNA of the CDR3 is TGTGCCAGCTCTCCCCGGGAGTCCACAGATACGCAGTATTTT. Amino acid sequence: CASSPRESTDTQYF.

Sample share makes this clone medium-sized. This chain links TRBV9 with TRBJ2-7; TRBD1 matches 7 bases. This CDR3 has 13 residues. CDR1 and CDR2 (germline): SGDLS, YYNGEE. V was clipped by 3 bases and J by 2 bases; unmatched bases: 2. The DNA for the CDR3 is TGTGCCAGCAGCGCCCAGGGGGCCTACGAGCAGTACTTC. Its translation: CASSAQGAYEQYF.

The CDR3 region has the DNA TGCAGCGGGGGGACAGGGAAGAATGAGCAGTTCTTC. This gives the protein CSGGTGKNEQFF. The V call is TRBV29-1, the J call TRBJ2-1, with 9 bases that match TRBD1. Germline CDR1 SQVTM, CDR2 ANQGSEA. V dropped 7 bases and J dropped 7; count of bases not matched to a gene: 5. The CDR3 sequence is 12 residues long.

In its sample, this clone ranks as medium-sized. This chain links TRBV9 with TRBJ1-2, with TRBD1 matching 7 bases. CDR1 and CDR2 from the germline V gene are SGDLS and YYNGEE. After removal of 4 bases from V and 6 bases from J, the junction contained 15 bases not matched to a gene. There are 16 residues in the CDR3. CDR3 bases: TGTGCCAGCAGCTCAGAGGGCGACAGGGTGAGAAATGGCTACACCTTC. It yields the protein CASSSEGDRVRNGYTF.

This clone was detected a few times. The rearrangement links TRBV9 to TRBJ1-2; D possibly corresponds to TRBD1 (6 bases). The germline V gene has CDR1 SGDLS and CDR2 YYNGEE. CDR3 length equals 14 residues. V was shortened by 2 bases and J by 6 bases, with 14 bases between the two germline ends. The CDR3 loop is CASSVDRRANGYTF. CDR3 nucleotides: TGTGCCAGCAGCGTCGACAGGAGAGCTAATGGCTACACCTTC. Full variable domain (outside the CDR3, taken from reference TRBV9 and TRBJ1-2): DSGVTQTPKHLITATGQRVTLRCSPRSGDLSVYWYQQSLDQGLQFLIQYYNGEERAKGNILERFSAQQFPDLHSELNLSSLELGDSALYFCASSVDRRANGYTFGSGTRLTVV.

The chain links TRBV7-6 to TRBJ2-3, with 10 bases fitting TRBD2. Germline V CDR1 and CDR2: SGHVS, FNYEAQ. This CDR3 has 16 amino acids. J lost 4 bases, V lost 7 bases, and 11 bases had no gene match. The CDR3 DNA sequence: TGTGCCAGCACAACAGCTAGCGGGAGTGTCGCAGATACGCAGTATTTT. Translating gives CASTTASGSVADTQYF.

The chain carries TRBV11-3 and TRBJ2-7, with TRBD2 identical over 10 bases. After removal of 2 bases from V and 6 bases from J, the junction contained 4 bases not matched to a gene. This CDR3 spans 14 amino acids. Per the germline V gene, CDR1 is SGHNT and CDR2 is YENEEA. CDR3 sequence: CASSLQREGSEQYF. For the CDR3, the DNA is TGTGCCAGCAGCTTACAGCGGGAGGGCTCCGAGCAGTACTTC.

This clone was picked up a small number of times. This sequence joins TRBV6-8 and TRBJ1-2, with a weak D call TRBD1 (6 bases). Per germline, CDR1 MNHGY and CDR2 SAAAGT. With 2 bases removed from V and 5 bases from J, the gap between germline ends came to 12 bases. The CDR3 totals 14 residues. CDR3 bases: TGTGCCAGCAGTTACGACAGGTGGGGATATGGCTACACCTTC. It yields the protein CASSYDRWGYGYTF.

The chain employs TRBV29-1 and TRBJ1-2, with 7 positions matching TRBD1. The CDR3 consists of 13 residues. Germline CDR1 and CDR2: SQVTM and ANQGSEA. V trimming: 6 bases; J trimming: 8 bases; junction bases outside the gene matches: 12. For the CDR3, the DNA is TGCAGCGTGGAAAGGGACAGTAGACTCGGCTACACCTTC. As protein: CSVERDSRLGYTF.

This chain connects TRBV30 to TRBJ2-7; 7 bases match TRBD2. The ends lost 2 bases at V and 6 bases at J; junction bases unmatched: 7. This CDR3 comprises 13 residues. Per the germline V gene, CDR1 is GTSNPN and CDR2 is SVGIG (reference sequence). CDR3 DNA: TGTGCCTGGAGTAGGCGGGAGAGGAGCGAGCAGTACTTC. Protein product: CAWSRRERSEQYF.

This clone is classed as large. V and J are TRBV6-8 and TRBJ2-1, with D unclear. The germline gives CDR1 MNHGY, CDR2 SAAAGT. The V end was cut by 5 bases, the J end by 0 bases, with 11 bases between. The CDR3 totals 15 residues. The CDR3 spells CASSDGPSSYNEQFF. CDR3 nucleotides: TGTGCCAGCAGTGATGGCCCGAGCTCCTACAATGAGCAGTTCTTC.

The genes are TRBV11-3 and TRBJ2-7; 9 positions agree with TRBD1. The CDR3 totals 14 residues. Trimming at V came to 8 bases and at J to 4 bases, leaving 9 bases not matched to a gene. Germline CDR1 SGHNT, CDR2 YENEEA. The CDR3: CASGIQGARYEQYF. The DNA of the CDR3 is TGTGCCAGCGGAATACAGGGGGCTCGTTACGAGCAGTACTTC.